This T cell receptor beta chain was found in a study of cytomegalovirus exposure and HLA in healthy donors. A word on this clone: Its target is unknown.

A multiplex PCR was run with 60 Vbeta primers and 13 Jbeta primers. The protocol was immunoSEQ multiplex PCR, while the TCRdb copy is restricted to in-frame clones and leaves out a portion. Of about 130,000 clones detected, around four fifths appear once; the ten largest clones hold roughly 7.5%. Broader study findings: The analysis excluded some indistinguishable V segments, including TRBV6-2 and TRBV6-3. While the bulk of TCR sequences proved rare, some public TCRs turned up in many donors.

The CDR3 is 14 residues long. CDR1 is GTSNPN and CDR2 is SVGIG in the germline V gene (reference sequence). Deletions cut 1 base from V and 8 bases from J, with 14 bases between. This clonotype originated in a male donor in good health and CMV-seronegative. The chain carries TRBV30 and TRBJ1-4; D call uncertain. Sequencing was done on a sample of PBMCs. Written as DNA, the CDR3 is TGTGCCTGGAGTGCGACTGCCACGGGGGAAAAACTGTTTTTT. It codes for CAWSATATGEKLFF.